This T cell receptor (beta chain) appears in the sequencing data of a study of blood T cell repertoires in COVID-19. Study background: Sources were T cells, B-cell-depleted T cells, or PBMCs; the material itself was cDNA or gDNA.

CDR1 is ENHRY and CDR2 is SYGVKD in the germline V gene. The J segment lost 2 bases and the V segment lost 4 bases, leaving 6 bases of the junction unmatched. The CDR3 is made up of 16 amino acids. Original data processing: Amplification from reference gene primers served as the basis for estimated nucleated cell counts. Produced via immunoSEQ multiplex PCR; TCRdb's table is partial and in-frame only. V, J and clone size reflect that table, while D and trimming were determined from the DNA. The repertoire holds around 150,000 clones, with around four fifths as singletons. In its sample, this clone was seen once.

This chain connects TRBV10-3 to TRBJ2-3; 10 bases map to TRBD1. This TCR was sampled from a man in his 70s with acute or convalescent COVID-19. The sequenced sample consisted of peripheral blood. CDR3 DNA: TGTGCCATCAGTGGAGGACAGGGGGTGCCCACAGATACGCAGTATTTT. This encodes CAISGGQGVPTDTQYF.